This T cell receptor beta chain was sequenced in a study of blood T cell repertoires in COVID-19. Turning to the study itself: Sources were T cells, B-cell-depleted T cells, or PBMCs; the material itself was cDNA or gDNA.

Produced via immunoSEQ multiplex PCR; TCRdb's table is partial and in-frame only. The sample lists over 350,000 clones; roughly 88% were seen once. CDR1 SGHAT and CDR2 FQNNGV come from the germline V gene. The CDR3 has 16 amino acids. V lost 4 bases, J lost 4 bases, and 7 bases stayed unmatched. The clonotype was recovered from a woman between 25 and 40 years old with acute COVID-19. This chain uses TRBV11-2 with TRBJ2-7, with 13 bases that match TRBD2. Sequencing used PBMCs or T cells enriched from blood (not recorded which). DNA of the CDR3: TGTGCCAGCAGCTCCGCCGGGACTAGCGGGAATTACGAGCAGTACTTC. Translated: CASSSAGTSGNYEQYF.